The T cell receptor beta chain under discussion was sequenced for a study of T cell changes during pregnancy in multiple sclerosis. Sequenced by immunoSEQ multiplex PCR; TCRdb stores in-frame clones only, minus some. The top ten hold roughly 1.9% of the sample, which has tens of thousands of clones, almost 95% seen once. The CDR3 loop spans 16 amino acids. V shed 7 bases, J shed 1 base, and the junction held 10 bases outside the gene matches. In germline, CDR1 is PRHDT, CDR2 FYEKMQ (reference sequence). Source: peripheral blood, taken in the third trimester of pregnancy. The chain combines TRBV13 with TRBJ2-3, with 8 bases that match TRBD1. The TCR sequence derives from a female donor in good health, enrolled as a control in a pregnancy study. CDR3 bases: TGTGCCAGCACCCTGCGACAGGGGCCAGGCACAGATACGCAGTATTTT. Its protein is CASTLRQGPGTDTQYF.